The sequence of this TCR beta chain was determined in a study of CD8 T cells in ankylosing spondylitis. TCRdb passed the 5' RACE reads through MiXCR, listing each CDR3 protein once. The sample yields 700,000 to 1,000,000 distinct CDR3 sequences, about an eighth seen once. With 6 bases clipped from V and 4 bases from J, the junction kept 4 bases outside the gene matches. This CDR3 region has 13 residues. This clonotype was found many times. What it binds is unknown. Findings and limits, study-wide: Reportedly, matched ankylosing spondylitis synovial fluid was significantly enriched for disease-linked clones. Made up of about eight highly homologous variants, a TCR beta motif appeared characteristic of ankylosing spondylitis blood.

The clonotype comes from a male donor with ankylosing spondylitis. The rearrangement uses TRBV12-3 or TRBV12-4 and TRBJ2-3; 7 bases are a match to TRBD1. Sequencing was done on a sample of blood, either unsorted or a sorted T cell fraction (not recorded which). CDR3 nucleotides: TGTGCCAGCAGCAATACAGGGGCAGATACGCAGTATTTT. Translated: CASSNTGADTQYF.